The clone carrying this T cell receptor (beta chain) occurred many times. Its antigen remains unknown. This record comes from a study of post-analysis software for immune sequencing data. Across the whole study: Courses of disease covered relapsing-remitting, secondary progressive and progressive-relapsing multiple sclerosis.

CDR3 size: 12 residues. The trim removed 4 bases at V and 8 bases at J, leaving 4 bases unmatched. CDR1 is SGHTA, CDR2 FQGNSA, per germline. Study-wide results and limits: Significantly decreased normalized Chao1 diversity was recorded for multiple sclerosis patients relative to controls. The five TRBV segments detected at higher frequency in patients than in controls included TRBV5-6, TRBV5-1 and TRBV20-1.

Incorporated into the TCR beta cDNA libraries were unique molecular identifiers, which served to reduce PCR and sequencing biases. Once roughly 1 to 11 million T cells were used, 400,000 to 550,000 cDNA molecules resulted. TCRdb reprocessed the PCR reads with MiXCR, giving one entry per CDR3 protein. The table includes roughly 400,000 distinct CDR3 sequences, approximately 39% detected once. The genes are TRBV7-2 and TRBJ1-2; 7 nucleotides align to TRBD1. The sequenced sample consisted of blood. This TCR derives from a girl aged 2 to 10 with multiple sclerosis. This CDR3 reads CASSSQGIGYTF. The CDR3 DNA is TGTGCCAGCAGCTCACAGGGGATCGGCTACACCTTC.